This T cell receptor beta chain was sequenced during a study of blood T cells in healthy people across ages. The V and J ends lost 0 bases and 7 bases respectively, with 17 bases between them. This CDR3 spans 16 amino acids. Germline V gives CDR1 SGHNT, CDR2 YYREEE (reference sequence). Alongside a J-beta primer mix, a sample-barcoded 5' primer served in a second PCR lasting 7 to 11 cycles. TCRdb independently ran MiXCR on the 5' RACE reads; one entry per CDR3 protein. The sample yields 550,000 to 600,000 distinct CDR3 sequences, approximately 30% seen once. The sequencing sample was made of blood. The rearrangement joins TRBV5-4 to TRBJ1-5; possibly TRBD1 for D (6 bases). The clonotype comes from a woman between 65 and 79 years old in good health. CDR3 DNA: TGTGCCAGCAGCTTGGGTGGGGGACACGCATCGCAGCCCCAGCATTTT. This codes for CASSLGGGHASQPQHF.